This TCR beta chain was documented in a study of type 1 regulatory T cells. Background on the study: T-allo10 is an in vitro-generated, Tr1-enriched CD4 T cell product specific for alloantigen. The study's findings and limits: Type 1 regulatory T cells had a more restricted TCR repertoire than non-type 1 regulatory T cells.

The count of this clonotype is one. Its antigen remains unidentified. TCRdb passed the reads through MiXCR, listing each CDR3 protein once. The repertoire holds about 65,000 distinct CDR3 sequences, with approximately 50% as singletons. Per germline, CDR1 SNHLY and CDR2 FYNNEI. The CDR3 has 13 amino acids. V was trimmed by 4 bases and J by 3 bases, leaving 9 bases between them. The genes are TRBV2 and TRBJ2-5; D not resolved. What was sequenced was cultured non-Tr1 T cells, either the whole culture or a sorted T cell fraction (not recorded which). The receptor was derived from a human donor in good health. CDR3 loop: CASSVRRKETQYF. Written as DNA, the CDR3 is TGTGCCAGCAGTGTCAGGCGGAAAGAGACCCAGTACTTC.